Following are 4 T cell receptor beta chains from one sample sequenced in a study of blood T cell repertoires in COVID-19 (TCRdb year 2020). The library was made by the immunoSEQ multiplex PCR assay. The immuneACCESS repertoire file appears here via TCRdb, limited to in-frame rearrangements. These files lack a portion of the clones; in checked studies, under half of the deficit traces to unresolved V genes, and the cause of the others is not known. This sample is represented by about 98,000 clones; roughly four fifths of them were singletons. The top ten clonotypes cover around 9.5% of the sample. Source material: peripheral blood. The receptors were sampled from a man aged 35-49 years with active or convalescent COVID-19.

This chain uses TRBV5-4 with TRBJ1-5; tentatively, D is TRBD1 (5 bases). There are 14 residues in the CDR3. Germline CDR1 reads SGHNT; CDR2 reads YYREEE (reference sequence). Trimming stripped 4 bases from V and 5 bases from J, with 13 bases between. The CDR3 protein is CASSPGAGDQPQHF. CDR3 sequence (DNA): TGTGCCAGCAGCCCCGGGGCGGGGGATCAGCCCCAGCATTTT.

The rearrangement links TRBV11-2 to TRBJ2-3; tentative D call: TRBD1 (5 bases). From germline, CDR1 is SGHAT and CDR2 FQNNGV. V gave up 4 bases and J gave up 4 bases, with 18 bases separating them. The CDR3 extends over 16 amino acids. The DNA for the CDR3 is TGTGCCAGCAGCTACATCAACCCCAGGGCCCCAGATACGCAGTATTTT. Protein: CASSYINPRAPDTQYF.

The chain couples TRBV6-5 to TRBJ1-1; D might be TRBD1 (5 bases). V lost 0 bases and J lost 3, with 11 bases in between. Germline CDR1 is MNHEY and CDR2 is SVGAGI. The CDR3 is 15 residues long. The DNA of the CDR3 is TGTGCCAGCAGTTACTCCCCAGGAGGGGACACTGAAGCTTTCTTT. Its protein is CASSYSPGGDTEAFF.

V usage is TRBV10-3 and J usage is TRBJ1-5; D not certain. The CDR3 has 13 amino acids. V lost 7 bases and J lost 7, with 14 bases in between. Germline V gene lookup returns CDR1 ENHRY and CDR2 SYGVKD. The CDR3 protein is CAINDGSGQPQHF. CDR3 sequence (DNA): TGTGCCATCAACGATGGGTCGGGGCAGCCCCAGCATTTT.